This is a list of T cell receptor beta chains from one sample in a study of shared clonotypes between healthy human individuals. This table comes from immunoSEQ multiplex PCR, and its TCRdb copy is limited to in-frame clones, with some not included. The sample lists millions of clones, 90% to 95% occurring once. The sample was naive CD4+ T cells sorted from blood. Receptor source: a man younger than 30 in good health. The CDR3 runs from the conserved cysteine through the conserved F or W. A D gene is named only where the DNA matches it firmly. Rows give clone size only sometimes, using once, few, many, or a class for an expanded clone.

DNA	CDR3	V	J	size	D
TGTGCCAGCAGTGAATCCGGGACAGGCACAGATACGCAGTATTTT	CASSESGTGTDTQYF	TRBV6-1	TRBJ2-3	.	TRBD1
TGTGCCAGCAGCTTAGGGGCGCCATCCCGCATTCCTGAAGCTTTCTTT	CASSLGAPSRIPEAFF	TRBV7-9	TRBJ1-1	.	.
TGCGCCAGCAGCCCACCGGGGGGTTTAGCCCAAAACACCGGGGAGCTGTTTTTT	CASSPPGGLAQNTGELFF	TRBV5-1	TRBJ2-2	.	TRBD2
TGCGCCAGCAGCTTGATAAACCGGGGGACCGGGGAGCTGTTTTTT	CASSLINRGTGELFF	TRBV5-1	TRBJ2-2	once	.
TGTGCCAGTAGTGCGCGGGACAGGGGCGGCAATCAGCCCCAGCATTTT	CASSARDRGGNQPQHF	TRBV19	TRBJ1-5	.	TRBD1
TGTGCCAGCAGCGTAGGGGCAGTCAATCAGCCCCAGCATTTT	CASSVGAVNQPQHF	TRBV9	TRBJ1-5	.	.
TGTGCCATCGGTCAGGGGCGGTCGGACACCGGGGAGCTGTTTTTT	CAIGQGRSDTGELFF	TRBV10-3	TRBJ2-2	.	.
TGTGCCAGCAGTGCAGGACAGGGGTACGCTGAAGCTTTCTTT	CASSAGQGYAEAFF	TRBV6-1	TRBJ1-1	.	TRBD1
TGTGCCAGCAGTCCCACGGACAGGGAATATAGCAATCAGCCCCAGCATTTT	CASSPTDREYSNQPQHF	TRBV27	TRBJ1-5	.	TRBD1
TGTGCCAGCAGCGTAGCTTCGAGGGACTATGGCTACACCTTC	CASSVASRDYGYTF	TRBV9	TRBJ1-2	.	.